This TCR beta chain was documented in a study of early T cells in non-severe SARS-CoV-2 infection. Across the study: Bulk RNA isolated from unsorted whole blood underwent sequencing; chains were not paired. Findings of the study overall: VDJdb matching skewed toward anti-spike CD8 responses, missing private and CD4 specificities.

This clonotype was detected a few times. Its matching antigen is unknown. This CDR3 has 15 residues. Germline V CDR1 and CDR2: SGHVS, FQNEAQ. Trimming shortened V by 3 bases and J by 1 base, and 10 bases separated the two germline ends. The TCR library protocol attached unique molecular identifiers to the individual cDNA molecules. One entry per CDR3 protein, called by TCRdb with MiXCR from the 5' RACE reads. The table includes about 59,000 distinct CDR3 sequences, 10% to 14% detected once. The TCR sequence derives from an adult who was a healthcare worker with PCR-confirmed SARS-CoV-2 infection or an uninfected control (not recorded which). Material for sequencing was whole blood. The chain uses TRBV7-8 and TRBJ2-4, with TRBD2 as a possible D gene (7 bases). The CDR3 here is CASSLGGAAKNIQYF. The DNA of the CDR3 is TGTGCCAGCAGCTTGGGGGGGGCGGCCAAAAACATTCAGTACTTC.